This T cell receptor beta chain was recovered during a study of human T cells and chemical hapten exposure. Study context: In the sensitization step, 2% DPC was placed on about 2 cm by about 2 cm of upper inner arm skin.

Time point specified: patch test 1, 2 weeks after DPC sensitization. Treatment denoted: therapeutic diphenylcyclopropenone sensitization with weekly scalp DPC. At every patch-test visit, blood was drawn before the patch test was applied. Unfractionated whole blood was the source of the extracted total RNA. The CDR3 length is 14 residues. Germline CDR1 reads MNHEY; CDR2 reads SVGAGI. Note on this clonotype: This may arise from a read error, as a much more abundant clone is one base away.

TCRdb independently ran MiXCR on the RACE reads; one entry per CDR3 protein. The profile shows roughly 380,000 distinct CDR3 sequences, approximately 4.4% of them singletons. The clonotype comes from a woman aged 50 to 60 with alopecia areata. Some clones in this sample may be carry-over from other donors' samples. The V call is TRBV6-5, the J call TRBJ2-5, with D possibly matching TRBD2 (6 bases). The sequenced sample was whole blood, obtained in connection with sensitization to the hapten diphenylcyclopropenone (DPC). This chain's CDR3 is CASRYFPGGETQYF. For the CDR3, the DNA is TGTGCCAGCAGATACTTCCCTGGGGGGGAGACCCAGTACTTC.